The clone carrying this TCR beta chain showed up just a few times. The repertoire was sequenced with immunoSEQ multiplex PCR; TCRdb's copy has only in-frame clones and lacks some. The sample contains roughly 230,000 clones, around four fifths of which appear only once. Patients from Seattle were sampled longitudinally, starting during active infection. The CDR3 runs 16 residues. The germline V and J ends were trimmed by 8 bases and 4 bases, with 23 bases remaining between them. Germline V gene lookup returns CDR1 LNHDA and CDR2 SQIVND (reference sequence). This specimen belongs to a study of blood T cell repertoires in COVID-19. At the level of the study: T cells, B-cell-depleted T cells, or PBMCs provided the cDNA or gDNA that served as material.

This chain links TRBV19 with TRBJ1-1, with D possibly being TRBD1 (5 bases). The sequenced material came from peripheral blood. This sequence was found in a woman of 80 years or more with COVID-19, enrolled during active disease. CDR3 in amino acids: CASSPQTAQGRTEAFF. DNA of the CDR3: TGTGCCAGTTCCCCCCAGACTGCCCAGGGTCGCACTGAAGCTTTCTTT.